The rows below give T cell receptor beta chains drawn from one sample of a study of blood T cell repertoires in COVID-19. Libraries were prepared by immunoSEQ multiplex PCR; TCRdb keeps only in-frame clonotypes and omits some of them. This table has around 100,000 clones, roughly 85% appearing once. Sequencing was done on a sample of peripheral blood. These receptors were collected from a human donor in a cohort sampled during active COVID-19. The conserved cysteine and the conserved F or W are not part of the CDR3 here. D genes are given only for firm matches.

v_gene	j_gene	d_gene	CDR3aa
TRBV19	TRBJ1-5	-	ASSMERQPQH
TRBV5-1	TRBJ2-5	-	ASSLDDRRKTQY
TRBV19	TRBJ2-6	-	ASSIGAGPSGANVLT
TRBV6-6	TRBJ2-5	TRBD2	ASSRVVGGQETQY
TRBV12-3/TRBV12-4	TRBJ2-1	-	ASSRDSHNEQF
TRBV19	TRBJ2-1	-	ASSNGGAWGEQF
TRBV6-5	TRBJ1-1	-	ASSLLRGDTEAF
TRBV29-1	TRBJ1-1	-	SVEVTDTEAF
TRBV5-1	TRBJ1-1	-	ASSSDTNTEAF
TRBV6-2/TRBV6-3	TRBJ1-2	-	ASSHTGLGYT
TRBV27	TRBJ1-4	TRBD1	ASSPLPRTGLRPGKLF
TRBV21-1	TRBJ2-7	-	ASSPRGTPYEQY
TRBV2	TRBJ2-7	TRBD1	ASSDVGQGFYEQY